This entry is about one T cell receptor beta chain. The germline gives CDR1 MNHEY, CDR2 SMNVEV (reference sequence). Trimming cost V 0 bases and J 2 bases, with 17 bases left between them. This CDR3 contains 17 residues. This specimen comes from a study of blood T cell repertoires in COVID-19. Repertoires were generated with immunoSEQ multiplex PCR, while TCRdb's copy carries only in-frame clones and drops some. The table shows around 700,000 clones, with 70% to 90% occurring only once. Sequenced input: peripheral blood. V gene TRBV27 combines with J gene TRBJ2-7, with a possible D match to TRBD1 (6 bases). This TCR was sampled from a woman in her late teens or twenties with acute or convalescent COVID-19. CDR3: CASSLSIGTTLTYEQYF. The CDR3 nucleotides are TGTGCCAGCAGTTTATCGATAGGGACAACTTTAACCTACGAGCAGTACTTC.